The clone carrying this T cell receptor beta chain showed up many times. Its cognate antigen is unknown. A library of TCRbeta sequences, prepared with unique molecular identifiers, was generated. TCRdb recomputed calls from the PCR reads with MiXCR, one row per CDR3 protein. Seen here are some 180,000 distinct CDR3 sequences, 6.6% observed once, and the top ten hold 5% to 6.5%. The data belong to a study of T-cell reconstitution after alpha-beta-depleted transplantation in children. J lost 6 bases, V lost 6 bases, and 7 bases had no gene match. This CDR3 contains 15 residues. Per germline, CDR1 SGHAT and CDR2 FQNNGV. Study results and caveats: About two months after transplant, alpha-beta T cells reportedly came from several hundred expanded graft clones. The origin of high day-60 TCRbeta diversity in some patients lay in surviving recipient T cells and thymic progenitors. Hyperexpanded clones declined; after one year, newly produced T cells mostly supplied diversity.

This sequence joins TRBV11-2 and TRBJ2-3, with TRBD2 matching 12 bases. The TCR comes from a boy between 2 and 10 years old with acute lymphoblastic leukemia, due to receive a stem cell transplant. Specimen: PBMCs, collected before TCRalphabeta/CD19-depleted stem cell transplant. The DNA for the CDR3 is TGTGCCAGCAGGCCGGGACTAGCGGGCCGGGATACGCAGTATTTT. Protein product: CASRPGLAGRDTQYF. The full variable domain, its missing parts supplied by reference TRBV11-2 and TRBJ2-3, is EAGVAQSPRYKIIEKRQSVAFWCNPISGHATLYWYQQILGQGPKLLIQFQNNGVVDDSQLPKDRFSAERLKGVDSTLKIQPAKLEDSAVYLCASRPGLAGRDTQYFGPGTRLTVL.